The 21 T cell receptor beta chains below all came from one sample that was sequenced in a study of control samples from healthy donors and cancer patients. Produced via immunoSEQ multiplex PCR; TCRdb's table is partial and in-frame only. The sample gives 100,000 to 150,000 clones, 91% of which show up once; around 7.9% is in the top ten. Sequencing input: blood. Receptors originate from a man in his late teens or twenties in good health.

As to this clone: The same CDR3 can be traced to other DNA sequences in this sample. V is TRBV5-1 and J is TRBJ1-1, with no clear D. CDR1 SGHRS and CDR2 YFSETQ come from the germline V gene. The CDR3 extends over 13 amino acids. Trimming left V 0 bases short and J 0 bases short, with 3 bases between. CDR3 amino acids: CASSLGVNTEAFF. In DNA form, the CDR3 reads TGCGCCAGCAGCTTGGGGGTGAACACTGAAGCTTTCTTT.

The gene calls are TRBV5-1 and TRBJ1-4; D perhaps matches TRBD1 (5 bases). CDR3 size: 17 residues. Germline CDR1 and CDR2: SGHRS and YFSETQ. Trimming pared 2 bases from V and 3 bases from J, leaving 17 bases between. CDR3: CASSFTPQGGSNEKLFF. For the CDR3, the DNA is TGCGCCAGCAGCTTTACACCGCAGGGAGGGTCTAATGAAAAACTGTTTTTT.

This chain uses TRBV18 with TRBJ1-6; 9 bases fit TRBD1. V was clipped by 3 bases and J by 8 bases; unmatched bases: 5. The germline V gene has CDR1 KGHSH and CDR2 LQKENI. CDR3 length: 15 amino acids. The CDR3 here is CASSPGQGPYSPLHF. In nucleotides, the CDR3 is TGTGCCAGCTCACCGGGACAGGGTCCTTATTCACCCCTCCACTTT.

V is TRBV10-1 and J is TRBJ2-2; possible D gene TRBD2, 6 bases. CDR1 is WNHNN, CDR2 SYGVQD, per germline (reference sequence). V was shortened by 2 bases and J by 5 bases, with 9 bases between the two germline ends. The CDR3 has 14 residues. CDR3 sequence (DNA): TGCGCCAGCAGTGAGGGTCGGGGGACCGGGGAGCTGTTTTTT. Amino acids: CASSEGRGTGELFF.

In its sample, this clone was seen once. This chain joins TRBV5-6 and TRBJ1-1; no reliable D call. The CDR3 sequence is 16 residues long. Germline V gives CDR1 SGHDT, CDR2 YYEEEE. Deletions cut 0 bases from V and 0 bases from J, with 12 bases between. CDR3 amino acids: CASSLVGAHMNTEAFF. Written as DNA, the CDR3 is TGTGCCAGCAGCTTGGTAGGCGCCCACATGAACACTGAAGCTTTCTTT.

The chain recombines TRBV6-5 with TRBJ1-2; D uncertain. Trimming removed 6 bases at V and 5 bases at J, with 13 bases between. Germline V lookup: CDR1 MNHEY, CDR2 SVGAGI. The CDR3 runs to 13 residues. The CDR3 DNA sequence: TGTGCCAGCAGAAAGACCCGCTGGTATGGCTACACCTTC. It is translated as CASRKTRWYGYTF.

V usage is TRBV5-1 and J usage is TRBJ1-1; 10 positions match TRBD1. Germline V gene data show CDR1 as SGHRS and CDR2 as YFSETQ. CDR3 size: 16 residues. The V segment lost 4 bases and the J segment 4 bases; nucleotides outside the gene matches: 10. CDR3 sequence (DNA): TGCGCCAGCAGCGCCGGGACAGGGGATAGGGGCACTGAAGCTTTCTTT. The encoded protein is CASSAGTGDRGTEAFF.

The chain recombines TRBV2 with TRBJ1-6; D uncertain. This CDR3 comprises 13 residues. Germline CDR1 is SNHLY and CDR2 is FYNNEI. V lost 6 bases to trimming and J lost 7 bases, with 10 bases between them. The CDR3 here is CASRAGWNSPLHF. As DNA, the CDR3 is TGTGCCAGCAGGGCAGGTTGGAATTCACCCCTCCACTTT. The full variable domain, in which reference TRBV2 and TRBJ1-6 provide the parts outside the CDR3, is EPEVTQTPSHQVTQMGQEVILRCVPISNHLYFYWYRQILGQKVEFLVSFYNNEISEKSEIFDDQFSVERPDGSNFTLKIRSTKLEDSAMYFCASRAGWNSPLHFGNGTRLTVT.

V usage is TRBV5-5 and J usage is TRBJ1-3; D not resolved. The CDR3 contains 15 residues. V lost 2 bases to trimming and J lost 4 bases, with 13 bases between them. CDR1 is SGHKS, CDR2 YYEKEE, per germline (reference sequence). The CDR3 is CASSLDLRAGNTIYF. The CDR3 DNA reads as TGTGCCAGCAGCTTAGACCTGAGGGCGGGAAACACCATATATTTT.

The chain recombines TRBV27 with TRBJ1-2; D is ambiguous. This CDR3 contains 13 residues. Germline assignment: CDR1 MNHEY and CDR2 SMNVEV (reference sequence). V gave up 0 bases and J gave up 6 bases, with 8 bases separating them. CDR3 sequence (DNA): TGTGCCAGCAGTTTATCAGTCCGGGATGGCTACACCTTC. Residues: CASSLSVRDGYTF.

CDR3 DNA: TGTGCCACCAGCAGAGGGCCAGGGGGGACAACTAATGAAAAACTGTTTTTT. It is translated as CATSRGPGGTTNEKLFF. The chain links TRBV15 to TRBJ1-4; 7 nucleotides match TRBD1. V shed 1 base and J 0 bases; nucleotides not matched to a gene: 5. This CDR3 region has 17 residues. Per germline, CDR1 LNHNV and CDR2 YYDKDF (reference sequence).

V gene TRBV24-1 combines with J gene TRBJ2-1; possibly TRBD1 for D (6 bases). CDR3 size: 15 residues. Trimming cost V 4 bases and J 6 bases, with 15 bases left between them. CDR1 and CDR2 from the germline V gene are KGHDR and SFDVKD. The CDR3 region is CATSDPQGPGNEQFF. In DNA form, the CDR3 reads TGTGCCACCAGTGACCCACAGGGTCCGGGCAATGAGCAGTTCTTC.

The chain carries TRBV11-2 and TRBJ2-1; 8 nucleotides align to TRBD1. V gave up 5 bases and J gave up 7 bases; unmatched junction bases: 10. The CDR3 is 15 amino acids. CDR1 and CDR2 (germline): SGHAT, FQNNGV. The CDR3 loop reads CASSPRDRYGNEQFF. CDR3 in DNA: TGTGCCAGCAGCCCCCGGGACAGGTACGGGAATGAGCAGTTCTTC.

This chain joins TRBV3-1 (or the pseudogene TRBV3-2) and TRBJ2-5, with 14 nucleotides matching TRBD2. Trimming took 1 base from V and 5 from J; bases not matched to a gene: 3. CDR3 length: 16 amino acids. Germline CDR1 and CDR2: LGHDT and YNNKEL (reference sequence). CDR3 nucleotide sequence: TGTGCCAGCAGCCAAGGACTAGCGGGGGGGTTGGAGACCCAGTACTTC. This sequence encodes CASSQGLAGGLETQYF.

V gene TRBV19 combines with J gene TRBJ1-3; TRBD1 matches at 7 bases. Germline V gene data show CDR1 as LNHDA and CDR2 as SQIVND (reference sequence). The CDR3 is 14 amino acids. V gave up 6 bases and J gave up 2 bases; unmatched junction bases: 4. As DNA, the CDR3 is TGTGCCAGTAGCGCGACAGGGACTGGAAACACCATATATTTT. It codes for CASSATGTGNTIYF.

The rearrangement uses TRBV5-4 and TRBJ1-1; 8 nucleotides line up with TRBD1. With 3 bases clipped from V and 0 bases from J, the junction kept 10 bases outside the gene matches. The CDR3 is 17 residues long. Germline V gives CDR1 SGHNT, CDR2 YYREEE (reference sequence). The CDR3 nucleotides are TGTGCCAGCAGCTGGGGCAGGGGGCGTTCCATGAACACTGAAGCTTTCTTT. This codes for CASSWGRGRSMNTEAFF.

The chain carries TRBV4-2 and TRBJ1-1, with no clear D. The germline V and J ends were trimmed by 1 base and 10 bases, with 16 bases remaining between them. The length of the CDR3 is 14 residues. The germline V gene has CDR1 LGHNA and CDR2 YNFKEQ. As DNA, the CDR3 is TGTGCCAGCAGCCAAGTAGAGTGGAGTCCCGGAGCTTTCTTT. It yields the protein CASSQVEWSPGAFF.

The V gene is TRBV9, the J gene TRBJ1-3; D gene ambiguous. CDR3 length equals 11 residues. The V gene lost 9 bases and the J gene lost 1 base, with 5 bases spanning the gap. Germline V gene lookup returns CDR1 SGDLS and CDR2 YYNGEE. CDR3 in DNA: TGTGCCACCTTTTCTGGAAACACCATATATTTT. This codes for CATFSGNTIYF.

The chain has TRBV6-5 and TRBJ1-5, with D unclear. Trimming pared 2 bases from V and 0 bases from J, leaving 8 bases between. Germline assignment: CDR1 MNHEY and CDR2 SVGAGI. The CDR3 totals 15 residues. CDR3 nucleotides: TGTGCCAGCAGTTACGACCAATATAGCAATCAGCCCCAGCATTTT. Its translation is CASSYDQYSNQPQHF.

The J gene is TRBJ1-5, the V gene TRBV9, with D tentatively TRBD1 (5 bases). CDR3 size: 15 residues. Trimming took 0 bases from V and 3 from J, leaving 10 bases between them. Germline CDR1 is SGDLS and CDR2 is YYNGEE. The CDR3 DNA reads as TGTGCCAGCAGCGTAGGGTGGGGCGTCAATCAGCCCCAGCATTTT. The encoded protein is CASSVGWGVNQPQHF.

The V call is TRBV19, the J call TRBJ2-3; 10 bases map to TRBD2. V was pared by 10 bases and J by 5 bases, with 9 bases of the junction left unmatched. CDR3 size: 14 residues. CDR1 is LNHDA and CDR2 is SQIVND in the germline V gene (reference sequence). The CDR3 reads CATAGGKEVDTQYF. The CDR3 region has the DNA TGTGCCACAGCGGGGGGGAAGGAGGTAGATACGCAGTATTTT.